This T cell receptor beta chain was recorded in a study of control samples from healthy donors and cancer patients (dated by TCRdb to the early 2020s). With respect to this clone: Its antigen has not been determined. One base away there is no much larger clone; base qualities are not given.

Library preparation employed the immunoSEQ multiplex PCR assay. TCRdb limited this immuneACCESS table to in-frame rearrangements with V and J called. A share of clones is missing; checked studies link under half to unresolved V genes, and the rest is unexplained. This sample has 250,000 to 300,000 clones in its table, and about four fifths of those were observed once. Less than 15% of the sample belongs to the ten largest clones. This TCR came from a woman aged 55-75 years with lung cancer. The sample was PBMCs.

This receptor has the CDR3 CAISEGLGNQPQHF. The nucleotides read TGTGCCATCAGTGAGGGTTTGGGGAATCAGCCCCAGCATTTT. This receptor chain uses TRBV10-3 and TRBJ1-5, with no confident D gene call. The germline V gene yields ENHRY for CDR1 and SYGVKD for CDR2. From its cysteine to its phenylalanine, the CDR3 spans 14 amino acids. The kept DNA is CDR3 alone, 42 bases in frame from the first base. The V and J ends are trimmed by 2 bases and 4 bases, leaving 9 bases between them.